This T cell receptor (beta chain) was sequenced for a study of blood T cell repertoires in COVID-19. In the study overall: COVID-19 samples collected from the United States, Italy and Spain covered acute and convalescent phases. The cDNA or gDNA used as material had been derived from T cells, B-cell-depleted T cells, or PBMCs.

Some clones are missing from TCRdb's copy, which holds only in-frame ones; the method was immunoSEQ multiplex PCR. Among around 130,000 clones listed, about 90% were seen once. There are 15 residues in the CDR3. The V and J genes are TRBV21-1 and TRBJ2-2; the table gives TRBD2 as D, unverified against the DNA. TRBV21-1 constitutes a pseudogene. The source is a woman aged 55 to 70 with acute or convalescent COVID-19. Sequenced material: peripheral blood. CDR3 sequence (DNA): TGTGCCAGCAGCAAAGTCGGCGACTTCAACGGGGAGCTGTTTTTT. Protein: CASSKVGDFNGELFF.